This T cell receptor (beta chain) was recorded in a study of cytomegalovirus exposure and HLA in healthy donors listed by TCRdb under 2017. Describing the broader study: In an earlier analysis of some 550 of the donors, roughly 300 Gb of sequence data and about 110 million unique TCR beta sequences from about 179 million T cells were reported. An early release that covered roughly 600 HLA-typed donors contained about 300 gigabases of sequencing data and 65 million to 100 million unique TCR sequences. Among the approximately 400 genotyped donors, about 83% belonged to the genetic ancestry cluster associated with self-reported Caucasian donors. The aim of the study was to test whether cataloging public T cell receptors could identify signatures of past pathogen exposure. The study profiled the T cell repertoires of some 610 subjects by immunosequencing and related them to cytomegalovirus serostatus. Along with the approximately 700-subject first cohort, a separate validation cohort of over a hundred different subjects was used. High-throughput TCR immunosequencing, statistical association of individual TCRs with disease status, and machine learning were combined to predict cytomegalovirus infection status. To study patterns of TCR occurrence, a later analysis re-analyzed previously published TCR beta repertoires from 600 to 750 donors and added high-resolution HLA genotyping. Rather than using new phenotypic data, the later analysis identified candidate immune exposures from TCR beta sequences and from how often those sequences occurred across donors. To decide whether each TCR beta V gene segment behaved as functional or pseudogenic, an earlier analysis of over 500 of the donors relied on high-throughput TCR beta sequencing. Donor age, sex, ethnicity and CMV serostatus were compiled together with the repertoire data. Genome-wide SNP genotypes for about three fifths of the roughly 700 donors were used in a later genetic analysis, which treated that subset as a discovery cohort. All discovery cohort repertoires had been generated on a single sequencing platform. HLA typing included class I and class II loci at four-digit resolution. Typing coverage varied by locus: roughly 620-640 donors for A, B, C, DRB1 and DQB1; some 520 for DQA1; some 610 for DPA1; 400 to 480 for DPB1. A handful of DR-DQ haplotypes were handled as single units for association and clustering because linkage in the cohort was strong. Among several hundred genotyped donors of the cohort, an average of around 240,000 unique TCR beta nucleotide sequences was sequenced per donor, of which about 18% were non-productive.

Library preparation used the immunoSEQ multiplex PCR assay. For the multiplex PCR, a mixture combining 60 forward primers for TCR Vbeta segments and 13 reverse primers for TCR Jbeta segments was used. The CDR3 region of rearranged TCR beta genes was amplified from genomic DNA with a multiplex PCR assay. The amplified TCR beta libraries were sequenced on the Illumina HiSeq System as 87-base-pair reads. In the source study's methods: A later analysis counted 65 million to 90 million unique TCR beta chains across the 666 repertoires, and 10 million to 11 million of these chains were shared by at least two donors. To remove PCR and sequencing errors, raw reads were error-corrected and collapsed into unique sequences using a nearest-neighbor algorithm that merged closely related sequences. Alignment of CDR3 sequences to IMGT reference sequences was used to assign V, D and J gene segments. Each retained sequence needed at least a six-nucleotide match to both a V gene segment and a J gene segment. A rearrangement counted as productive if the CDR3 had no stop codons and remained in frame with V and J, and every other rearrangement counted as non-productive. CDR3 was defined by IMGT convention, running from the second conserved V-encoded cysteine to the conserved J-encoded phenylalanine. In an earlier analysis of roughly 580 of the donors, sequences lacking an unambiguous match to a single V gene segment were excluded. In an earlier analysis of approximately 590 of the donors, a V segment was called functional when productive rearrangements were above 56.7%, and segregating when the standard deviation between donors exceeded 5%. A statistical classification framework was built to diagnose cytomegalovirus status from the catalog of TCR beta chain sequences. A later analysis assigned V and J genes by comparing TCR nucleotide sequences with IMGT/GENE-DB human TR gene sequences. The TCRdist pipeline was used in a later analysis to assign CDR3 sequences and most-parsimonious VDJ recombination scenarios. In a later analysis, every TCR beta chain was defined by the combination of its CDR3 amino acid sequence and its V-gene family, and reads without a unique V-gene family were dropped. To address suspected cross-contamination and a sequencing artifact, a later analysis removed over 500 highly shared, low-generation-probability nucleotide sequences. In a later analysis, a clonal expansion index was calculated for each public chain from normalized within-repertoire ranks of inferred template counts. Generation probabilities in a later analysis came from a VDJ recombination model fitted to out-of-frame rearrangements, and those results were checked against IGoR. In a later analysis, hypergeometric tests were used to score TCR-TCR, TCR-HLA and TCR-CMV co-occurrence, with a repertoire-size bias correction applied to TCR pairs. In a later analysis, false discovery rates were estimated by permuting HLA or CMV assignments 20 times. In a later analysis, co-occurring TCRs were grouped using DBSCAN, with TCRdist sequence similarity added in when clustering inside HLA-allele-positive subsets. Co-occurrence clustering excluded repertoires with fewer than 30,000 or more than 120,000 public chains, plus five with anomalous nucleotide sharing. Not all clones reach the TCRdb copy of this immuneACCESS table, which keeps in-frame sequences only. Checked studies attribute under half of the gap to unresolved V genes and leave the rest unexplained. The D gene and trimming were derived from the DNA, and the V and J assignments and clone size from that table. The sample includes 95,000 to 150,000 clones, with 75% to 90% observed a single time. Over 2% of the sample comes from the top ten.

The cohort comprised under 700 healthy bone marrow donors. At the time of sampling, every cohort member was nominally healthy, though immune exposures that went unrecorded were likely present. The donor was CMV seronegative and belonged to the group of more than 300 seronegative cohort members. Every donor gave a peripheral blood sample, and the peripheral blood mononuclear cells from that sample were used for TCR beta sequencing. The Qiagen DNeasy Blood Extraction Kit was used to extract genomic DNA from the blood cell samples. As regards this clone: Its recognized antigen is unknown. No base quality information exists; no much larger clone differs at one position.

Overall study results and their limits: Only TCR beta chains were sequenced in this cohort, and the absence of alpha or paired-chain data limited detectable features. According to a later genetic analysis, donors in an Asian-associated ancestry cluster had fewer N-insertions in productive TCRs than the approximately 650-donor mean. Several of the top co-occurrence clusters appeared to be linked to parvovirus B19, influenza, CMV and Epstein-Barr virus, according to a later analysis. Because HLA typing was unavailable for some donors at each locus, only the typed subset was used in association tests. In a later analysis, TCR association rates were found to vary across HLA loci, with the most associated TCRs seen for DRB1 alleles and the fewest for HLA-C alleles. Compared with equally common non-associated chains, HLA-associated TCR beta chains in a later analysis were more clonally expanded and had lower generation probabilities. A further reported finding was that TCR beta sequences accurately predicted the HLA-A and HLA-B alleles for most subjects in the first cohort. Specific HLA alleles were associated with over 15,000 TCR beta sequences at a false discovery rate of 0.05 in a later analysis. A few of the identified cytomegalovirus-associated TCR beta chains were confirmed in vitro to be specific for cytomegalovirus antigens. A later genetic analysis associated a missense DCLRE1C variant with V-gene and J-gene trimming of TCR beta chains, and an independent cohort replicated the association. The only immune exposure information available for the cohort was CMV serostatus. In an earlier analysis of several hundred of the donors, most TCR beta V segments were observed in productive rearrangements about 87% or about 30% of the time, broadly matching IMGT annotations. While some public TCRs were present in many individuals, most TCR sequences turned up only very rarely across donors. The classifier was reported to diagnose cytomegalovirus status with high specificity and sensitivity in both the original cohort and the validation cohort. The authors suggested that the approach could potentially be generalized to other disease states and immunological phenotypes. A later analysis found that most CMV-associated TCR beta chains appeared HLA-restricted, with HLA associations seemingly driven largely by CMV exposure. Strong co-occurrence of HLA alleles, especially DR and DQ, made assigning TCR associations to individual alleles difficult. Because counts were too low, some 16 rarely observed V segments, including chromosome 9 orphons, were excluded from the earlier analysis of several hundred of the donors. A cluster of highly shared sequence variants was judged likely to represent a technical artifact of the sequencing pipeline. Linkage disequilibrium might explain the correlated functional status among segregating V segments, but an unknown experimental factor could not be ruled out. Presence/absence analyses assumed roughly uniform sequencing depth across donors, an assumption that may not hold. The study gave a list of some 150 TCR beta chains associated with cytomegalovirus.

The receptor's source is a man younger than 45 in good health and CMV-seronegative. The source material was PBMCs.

The sequenced DNA is TGTGCCAGCAGCTCATCCGGGACAGGGGGCTATAATTCACCCCTCCACTTT. Protein translation: CASSSSGTGGYNSPLHF. This sequence uses TRBV13 and TRBJ1-6; TRBD1 aligns with 11 central bases. The germline V gene (reference sequence) supplies CDR1 PRHDT and CDR2 FYEKMQ. From V the trimming removes 4 bases and from J it removes 3 bases, while the gene matches leave 5 bases of the junction unaccounted for. Reading from cysteine to phenylalanine, the CDR3 counts 17 amino acids. Only CDR3 DNA is held: 51 bases, read in frame from base 1. Full variable domain (CDR3 extended with the reference TRBV13 and TRBJ1-6 proteins): AAGVIQSPRHLIKEKRETATLKCYPIPRHDTVYWYQQGPGQDPQFLISFYEKMQSDKGSIPDRFSAQQFSDYHSELNMSSLELGDSALYFCASSSSGTGGYNSPLHFGNGTRLTVT.